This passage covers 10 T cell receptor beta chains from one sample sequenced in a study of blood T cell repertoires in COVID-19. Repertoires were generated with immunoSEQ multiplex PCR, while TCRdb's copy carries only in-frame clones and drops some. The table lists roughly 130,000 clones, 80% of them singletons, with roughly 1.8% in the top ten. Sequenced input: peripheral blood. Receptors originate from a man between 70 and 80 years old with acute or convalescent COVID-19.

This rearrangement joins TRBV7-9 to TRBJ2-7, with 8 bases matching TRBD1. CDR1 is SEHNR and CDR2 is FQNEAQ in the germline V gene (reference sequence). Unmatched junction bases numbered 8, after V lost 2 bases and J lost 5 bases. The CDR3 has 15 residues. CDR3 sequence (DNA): TGTGCCAGCAGCTTAAGCAGGGGGCGCCTTGACGAGCAGTACTTC. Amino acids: CASSLSRGRLDEQYF.

This CDR3 is CASSLSTGGDQPQHF. The DNA for the CDR3 is TGCGCCAGCAGCTTGTCCACAGGGGGCGATCAGCCCCAGCATTTT. V usage is TRBV5-1 and J usage is TRBJ1-5; 9 nucleotides agree with TRBD1. J was trimmed by 5 bases and V by 1 base; bases with no gene match: 4. Germline loops: CDR1 SGHRS, CDR2 YFSETQ. The length of the CDR3 is 15 residues.

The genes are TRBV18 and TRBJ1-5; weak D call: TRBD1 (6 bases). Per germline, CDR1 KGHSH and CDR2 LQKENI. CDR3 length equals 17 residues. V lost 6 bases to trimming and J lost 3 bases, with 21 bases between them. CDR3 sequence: CASSLNSGTFNNQPQHF. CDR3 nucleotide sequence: TGTGCCAGCTCCTTAAATTCCGGGACATTTAACAATCAGCCCCAGCATTTT.

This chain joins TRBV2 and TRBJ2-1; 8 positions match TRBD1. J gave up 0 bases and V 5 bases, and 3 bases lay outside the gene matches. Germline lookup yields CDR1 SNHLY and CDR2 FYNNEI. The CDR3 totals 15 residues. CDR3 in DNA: TGTGCCAGCAGTCGGGACAGGCTCTCCTACAATGAGCAGTTCTTC. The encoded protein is CASSRDRLSYNEQFF.

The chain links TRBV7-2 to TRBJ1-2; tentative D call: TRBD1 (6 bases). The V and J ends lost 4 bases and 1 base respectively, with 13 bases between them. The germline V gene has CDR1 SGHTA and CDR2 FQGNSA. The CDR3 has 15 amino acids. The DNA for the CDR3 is TGTGCCAGCAGCTCCCAGGGGTCTTATAACTATGGCTACACCTTC. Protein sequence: CASSSQGSYNYGYTF.

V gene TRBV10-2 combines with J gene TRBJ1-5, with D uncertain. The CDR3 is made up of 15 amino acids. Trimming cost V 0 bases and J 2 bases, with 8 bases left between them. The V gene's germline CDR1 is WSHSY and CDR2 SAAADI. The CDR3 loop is CASSESRWGNQPQHF. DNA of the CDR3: TGCGCCAGCAGTGAGTCGAGGTGGGGCAATCAGCCCCAGCATTTT.

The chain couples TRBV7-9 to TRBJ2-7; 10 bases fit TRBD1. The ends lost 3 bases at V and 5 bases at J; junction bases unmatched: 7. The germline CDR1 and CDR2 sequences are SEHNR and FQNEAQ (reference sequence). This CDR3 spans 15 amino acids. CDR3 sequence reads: CASSLTGGYAHEQYF. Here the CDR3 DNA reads TGTGCCAGCAGCTTGACAGGGGGCTACGCACACGAGCAGTACTTC.

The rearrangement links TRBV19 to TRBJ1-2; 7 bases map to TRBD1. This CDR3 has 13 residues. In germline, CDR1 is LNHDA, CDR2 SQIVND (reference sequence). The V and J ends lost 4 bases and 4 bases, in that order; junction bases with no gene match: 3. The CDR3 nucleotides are TGTGCCAGTAGTACCGGACAGGTCTATGGCTACACCTTC. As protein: CASSTGQVYGYTF. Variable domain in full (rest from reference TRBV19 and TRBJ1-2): DGGITQSPKYLFRKEGQNVTLSCEQNLNHDAMYWYRQDPGQGLRLIYYSQIVNDFQKGDIAEGYSVSREKKESFPLTVTSAQKNPTAFYLCASSTGQVYGYTFGSGTRLTVV.

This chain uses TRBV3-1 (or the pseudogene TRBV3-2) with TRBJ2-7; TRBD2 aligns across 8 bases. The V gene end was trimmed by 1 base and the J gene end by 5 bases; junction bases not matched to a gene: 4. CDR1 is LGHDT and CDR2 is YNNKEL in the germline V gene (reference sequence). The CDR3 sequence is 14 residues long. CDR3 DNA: TGTGCCAGCAGCCAAGCGGGGGGGGGCCACGAGCAGTACTTC. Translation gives CASSQAGGGHEQYF.

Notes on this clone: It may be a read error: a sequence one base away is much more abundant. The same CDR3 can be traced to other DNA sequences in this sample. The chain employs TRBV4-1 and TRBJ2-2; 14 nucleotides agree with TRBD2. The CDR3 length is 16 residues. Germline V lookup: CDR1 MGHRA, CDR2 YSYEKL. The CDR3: CASSRLAGGNTGELFF. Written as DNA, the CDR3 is TGCGCCAGCAGCAGACTAGCGGGGGGGAACACCGGGGAGTTGTTTTTT.